The T cell receptor (beta chain) described here comes from a study of blood T cell repertoires in COVID-19. For the study at large: PBMCs, B-cell-depleted T cells, or T cells provided the cDNA or gDNA that made up the material.

Authors' methods: The authors estimated nucleated cell counts from reference gene primer amplification. TCRdb's copy holds only in-frame clones and misses some; the assay was immunoSEQ multiplex PCR. Clonal size and the V and J genes are those of that table, whereas D and trimming came from the DNA. The table includes around 98,000 clones, over 70% detected once. This clone was detected only once. J gave up 2 bases and V 5 bases, and 4 bases lay outside the gene matches. There are 14 residues in the CDR3. Per the germline V gene, CDR1 is MDHEN and CDR2 is SYDVKM. This chain uses TRBV28 with TRBJ2-7; 9 nucleotides align to TRBD1. Material for sequencing was peripheral blood. The source is a man in his sixties or seventies with acute or convalescent COVID-19. CDR3 region: CASSLGTGTYEQYF. CDR3 nucleotides: TGTGCCAGCAGTCTCGGGACAGGGACCTACGAGCAGTACTTC.